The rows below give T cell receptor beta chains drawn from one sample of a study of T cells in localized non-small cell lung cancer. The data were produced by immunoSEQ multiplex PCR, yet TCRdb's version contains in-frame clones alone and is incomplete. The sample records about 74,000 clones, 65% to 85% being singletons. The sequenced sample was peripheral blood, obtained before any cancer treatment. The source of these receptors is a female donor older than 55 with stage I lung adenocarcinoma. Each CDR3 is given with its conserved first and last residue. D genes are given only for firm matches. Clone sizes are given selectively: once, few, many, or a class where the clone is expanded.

CDR3 DNA: TGTGCCAGCACCACTAAAGGTAGGGGAAAATACGAGCAGTACTTC
CDR3 protein: CASTTKGRGKYEQYF
V gene: TRBV5-4
J gene: TRBJ2-7
D gene: -
clone size: -

CDR3 DNA: TGTGCCAGCAGTGATCAGAATAGCCCCTACGAGCAGTACTTC
CDR3 protein: CASSDQNSPYEQYF
V gene: TRBV2
J gene: TRBJ2-7
D gene: -
clone size: -

CDR3 DNA: TGTGCCAGCAGCCCGTCGTTGGGGTCTAACACCGGGGAGCTGTTTTTT
CDR3 protein: CASSPSLGSNTGELFF
V gene: TRBV7-3
J gene: TRBJ2-2
D gene: -
clone size: -

CDR3 DNA: TGTGCCAGCAGCTTATGGCCCGGAGGGACCACCGGGGAGCTGTTTTTT
CDR3 protein: CASSLWPGGTTGELFF
V gene: TRBV13
J gene: TRBJ2-2
D gene: -
clone size: -

CDR3 DNA: TGTGCCACCCACAGGGTTAGCCTCGCTCAAGCTTTCTTT
CDR3 protein: CATHRVSLAQAFF
V gene: TRBV28
J gene: TRBJ1-1
D gene: -
clone size: -

CDR3 DNA: TGTGCCAGCAGCTTGGACCTCACAGATACGCAGTATTTT
CDR3 protein: CASSLDLTDTQYF
V gene: TRBV7-2
J gene: TRBJ2-3
D gene: -
clone size: -

CDR3 DNA: TGTGCCAGCTCAACTAGGACAGAACAAGAGACCCAGTACTTC
CDR3 protein: CASSTRTEQETQYF
V gene: TRBV18
J gene: TRBJ2-5
D gene: -
clone size: -

CDR3 DNA: TGCAGTGCTACGACTACAGATACGCAGTATTTT
CDR3 protein: CSATTTDTQYF
V gene: TRBV20-1
J gene: TRBJ2-3
D gene: -
clone size: once

CDR3 DNA: TGTGCCAGCAGTCCGGGGGCGCATGGCTACACCTTC
CDR3 protein: CASSPGAHGYTF
V gene: TRBV6-6
J gene: TRBJ1-2
D gene: -
clone size: -

CDR3 DNA: TGTGCCACCAGCAGAGAGCGGCTGCGGGAGGCGGGGGGGAATGAGCAGTTCTTC
CDR3 protein: CATSRERLREAGGNEQFF
V gene: TRBV15
J gene: TRBJ2-1
D gene: TRBD2
clone size: -

CDR3 DNA: TGTGCCAGCAGCTTATCCCCAGGGGTGAACACTGAAGCTTTCTTT
CDR3 protein: CASSLSPGVNTEAFF
V gene: TRBV7-2
J gene: TRBJ1-1
D gene: -
clone size: -

CDR3 DNA: TGTGCCAGCAGTTTAGATCCCCGACAGGGCCACGAGCAGTACTTC
CDR3 protein: CASSLDPRQGHEQYF
V gene: TRBV28
J gene: TRBJ2-7
D gene: TRBD1
clone size: -

CDR3 DNA: TGTGCCAGCAGCCAGAACCAAGGGGTTGTGCGGGAGACCCAGTACTTC
CDR3 protein: CASSQNQGVVRETQYF
V gene: TRBV7-2
J gene: TRBJ2-5
D gene: -
clone size: -

CDR3 DNA: TGTGCCAGTAGTATCGCGAGTGGGTCAAGCACAGATACGCAGTATTTT
CDR3 protein: CASSIASGSSTDTQYF
V gene: TRBV19
J gene: TRBJ2-3
D gene: -
clone size: -

CDR3 DNA: TGTGCCAGCAGCTTAGAGTCCTACGAGCAGTACTTC
CDR3 protein: CASSLESYEQYF
V gene: TRBV11-3
J gene: TRBJ2-7
D gene: -
clone size: -

CDR3 DNA: TGTGCCAGCACTTATCTCACGTCAGGGGTCTCTGAAGCTTTCTTT
CDR3 protein: CASTYLTSGVSEAFF
V gene: TRBV7-9
J gene: TRBJ1-1
D gene: -
clone size: -

CDR3 DNA: TGTGCCAGCAGTTTAGCGGGAGCCTACGAGCAGTACTTC
CDR3 protein: CASSLAGAYEQYF
V gene: TRBV28
J gene: TRBJ2-7
D gene: TRBD2
clone size: few

CDR3 DNA: TGTGCCAGCAGCTTAGATTCAGTCGTCCCCTCCTACGAGCAGTACTTC
CDR3 protein: CASSLDSVVPSYEQYF
V gene: TRBV11-3
J gene: TRBJ2-7
D gene: -
clone size: few

CDR3 DNA: TGCGCCAGCAGCTTGCAGGGGGGGCTCACTGAAGCTTTCTTT
CDR3 protein: CASSLQGGLTEAFF
V gene: TRBV5-1
J gene: TRBJ1-1
D gene: TRBD1
clone size: -

CDR3 DNA: TGTGCCAGCAGCTTAACAGGGGCTGGAAACACCATATATTTT
CDR3 protein: CASSLTGAGNTIYF
V gene: TRBV7-2
J gene: TRBJ1-3
D gene: TRBD1
clone size: -

CDR3 DNA: TGTGCCAGCAGCTTACAGGGTGGTAACTATGGCTACACCTTC
CDR3 protein: CASSLQGGNYGYTF
V gene: TRBV7-6
J gene: TRBJ1-2
D gene: -
clone size: few

CDR3 DNA: TGTGCCAGCAGTCTCCCCTTACAGGGCGGCCACGAGCAGTACTTC
CDR3 protein: CASSLPLQGGHEQYF
V gene: TRBV28
J gene: TRBJ2-7
D gene: -
clone size: -

CDR3 DNA: TGTGCCAGCTCCCGACAGGATAGCAATCAGCCCCAGCATTTT
CDR3 protein: CASSRQDSNQPQHF
V gene: TRBV18
J gene: TRBJ1-5
D gene: -
clone size: once

CDR3 DNA: TGTGCCAGCAGCTTAGATATGGGGGTTAGCTCCTACAATGAGCAGTTCTTC
CDR3 protein: CASSLDMGVSSYNEQFF
V gene: TRBV11-2
J gene: TRBJ2-1
D gene: -
clone size: -